The sequence of this TCR beta chain was determined in a study of patients and donors after allogeneic stem cell transplantation. TCRdb re-called the RT-PCR reads through MiXCR, storing one row per CDR3 protein. In the table there are 920,000 or so distinct CDR3 sequences, about a sixth of which are singletons. Germline trimming cut 4 bases from V and 9 bases from J; bases unmatched to any gene: 12. The CDR3 length is 15 residues. CDR1 is SGHNT, CDR2 YYREEE, per germline (reference sequence). The clonotype was recovered from a human donor who was either an allogeneic HSCT recipient or a stem cell or donor lymphocyte infusion donor (not recorded which). It is not recorded whose cells these are; they may come from a transplant donor. The gene calls are TRBV5-4 and TRBJ2-1, with TRBD2 matching over 8 bases. Material: blood, either unsorted or a sorted T cell fraction (not recorded which). The CDR3 DNA sequence: TGTGCCAGCAGCCATAGGGAGCCGGGGGGGGGTGAGCAGTTCTTC. Residues: CASSHREPGGGEQFF.